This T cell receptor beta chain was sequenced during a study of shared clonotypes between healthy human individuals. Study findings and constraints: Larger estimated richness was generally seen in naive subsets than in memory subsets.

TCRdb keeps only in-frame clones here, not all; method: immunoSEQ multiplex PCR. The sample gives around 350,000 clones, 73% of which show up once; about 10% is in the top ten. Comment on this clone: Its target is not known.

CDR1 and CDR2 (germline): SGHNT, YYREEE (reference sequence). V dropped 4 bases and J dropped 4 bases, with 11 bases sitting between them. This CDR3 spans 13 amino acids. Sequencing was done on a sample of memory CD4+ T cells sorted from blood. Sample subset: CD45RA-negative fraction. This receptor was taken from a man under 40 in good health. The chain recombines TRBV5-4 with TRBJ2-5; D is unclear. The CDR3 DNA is TGTGCCAGCAGCGTCCCACAGAGAGAGACCCAGTACTTC. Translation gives CASSVPQRETQYF.